This TCR beta chain was identified in a study of shared clonotypes between healthy human individuals. For every subset, genomic DNA was evenly distributed across several immunoSEQ plates. Original data processing: ImmunoSEQ yielded junction-only sequences lacking quality scores, so filtering differed. Generated by immunoSEQ multiplex PCR, the TCRdb table keeps only in-frame clones and is missing some. V, J and clone size were drawn from that table, and D and trimming were deduced from the DNA. The repertoire holds about 450,000 clones, with roughly 77% as singletons. V lost 5 bases and J 0 bases, leaving 11 bases between the germline ends. Germline loops: CDR1 SGHTA, CDR2 FQGNSA. This CDR3 spans 15 amino acids.

The sequence came from a woman aged 40 to 50 in good health. Some clones in this sample may be carry-over from other donors' samples. This chain uses TRBV7-2 with TRBJ1-3, with D maybe TRBD1 (5 bases). What was sequenced was PBMCs. As DNA, the CDR3 is TGTGCCAGCAGCGTCGGGGGTAGCTCTGGAAACACCATATATTTT. As protein: CASSVGGSSGNTIYF.